This section outlines one T cell receptor beta chain sequence together with its context. The sample is drawn from a study of T cell changes during pregnancy in multiple sclerosis. Assay used: immunoSEQ multiplex PCR; TCRdb lists only in-frame clones, some missing. The table includes 75,000 to 95,000 clones, 89% detected once. The CDR3 is 15 residues long. Germline-derived CDR1 and CDR2 are MGHDK and SYGVNS. The trim removed 1 base at V and 4 bases at J, leaving 6 bases unmatched. The TCR originated in a female donor in good health, enrolled as a control in a pregnancy study. The genes are TRBV25-1 and TRBJ2-7; 8 nucleotides align to TRBD1. The input for sequencing was peripheral blood, taken in the first trimester of pregnancy. The CDR3 sequence: CASSEWGQGAYEQYF. The CDR3 region has the DNA TGTGCCAGCAGTGAATGGGGGCAGGGGGCATACGAGCAGTACTTC.